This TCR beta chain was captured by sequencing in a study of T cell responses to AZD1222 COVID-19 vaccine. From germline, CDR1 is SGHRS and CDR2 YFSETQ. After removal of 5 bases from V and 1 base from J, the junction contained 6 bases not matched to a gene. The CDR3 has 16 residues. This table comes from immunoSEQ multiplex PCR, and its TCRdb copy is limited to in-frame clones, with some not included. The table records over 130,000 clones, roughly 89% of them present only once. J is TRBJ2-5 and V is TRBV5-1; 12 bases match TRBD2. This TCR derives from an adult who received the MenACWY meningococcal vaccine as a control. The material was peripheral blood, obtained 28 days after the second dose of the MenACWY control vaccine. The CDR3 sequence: CASRWPGLAGQETQYF. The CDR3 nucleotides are TGCGCCAGCAGGTGGCCGGGACTAGCGGGCCAAGAGACCCAGTACTTC.